The 21 T cell receptor beta chains reported below all come from one sample, sequenced in a study of blood T cell repertoires in COVID-19. Some clones are missing from TCRdb's copy, which holds only in-frame ones; the method was immunoSEQ multiplex PCR. This table holds over 45,000 clones, around nine tenths found once. Sequencing used peripheral blood. The receptor source for this set is an elderly woman with acute or convalescent COVID-19.

This clone appeared a single time. V is TRBV3-1 (or the pseudogene TRBV3-2) and J is TRBJ2-2, with 7 nucleotides matching TRBD2. Germline assignment: CDR1 LGHDT and CDR2 YNNKEL (reference sequence). There are 16 residues in the CDR3. V trimming: 0 bases; J trimming: 5 bases; junction bases outside the gene matches: 6. CDR3 loop: CASSQEGGLGTGELFF. In DNA, the CDR3 is TGTGCCAGCAGCCAAGAGGGAGGGCTCGGTACCGGGGAGCTGTTTTTT.

This clone was seen once. The rearrangement links TRBV7-5 to TRBJ1-5. TRBV7-5 constitutes a pseudogene. This CDR3 has 17 residues. The CDR3 here is CARSLEGADYSNQPQHF. The CDR3 bases are TGTGCCAGAAGCTTAGAGGGAGCCGACTATAGCAATCAGCCCCAGCATTTT.

The rearrangement links TRBV7-2 to TRBJ2-3; 9 bases are shared with TRBD2. The CDR3 totals 15 residues. Germline V lookup: CDR1 SGHTA, CDR2 FQGNSA. Trimming at V came to 4 bases and at J to 5 bases, leaving 7 bases not matched to a gene. CDR3 DNA sequence: TGTGCCAGCAGCTCCAGGACTAGCGTTATAGATACGCAGTATTTT. Translating it yields CASSSRTSVIDTQYF.

The chain uses TRBV7-6 and TRBJ2-5, with D possibly matching TRBD2 (6 bases). Germline V lookup: CDR1 SGHVS, CDR2 FNYEAQ. V lost 0 bases to trimming and J lost 5 bases, with 13 bases between them. The CDR3 consists of 15 residues. DNA of the CDR3: TGTGCCAGCAGCTTAGCGTTGCCCAGCGGGGAGACCCAGTACTTC. It translates to CASSLALPSGETQYF.

The chain uses TRBV19 and TRBJ2-1; 8 bases line up with TRBD1. V was clipped by 3 bases and J by 7 bases; unmatched bases: 11. Germline lookup yields CDR1 LNHDA and CDR2 SQIVND (reference sequence). The CDR3 extends over 16 amino acids. The CDR3 DNA reads as TGTGCCAGTAGTATTAGGTGGCAGGGGGCGAAGAATGAGCAGTTCTTC. Its protein product is CASSIRWQGAKNEQFF.

This sequence joins TRBV27 and TRBJ2-7; 9 bases align to TRBD1. The CDR3 sequence is 18 residues long. V lost 2 bases, J lost 2 bases, and 13 bases stayed unmatched. Germline CDR1 MNHEY, CDR2 SMNVEV (reference sequence). CDR3 coding DNA: TGTGCCAGCAGTTTAGGGTTTGGAGCGGGACAGGGCACCTACGAGCAGTACTTC. Its protein is CASSLGFGAGQGTYEQYF.

The chain carries TRBV6-2 or TRBV6-3 and TRBJ2-5; 11 bases align to TRBD2. The CDR3 runs to 16 residues. The germline V gene encodes CDR1 MNHEY and CDR2 SVGEGT. V dropped 4 bases and J dropped 1; count of bases not matched to a gene: 5. DNA of the CDR3: TGTGCCAGCAGTTCCCGACTAGCGGGGACCCAAGAGACCCAGTACTTC. This gives the protein CASSSRLAGTQETQYF.

The V gene is TRBV21-1, the J gene TRBJ2-1; no check of the table's D call, TRBD1, against the DNA was made. TRBV21-1 is given as a pseudogene. This CDR3 region has 19 residues. The CDR3 region has the DNA TGTGCCAGCAGCACCAGCCCAGGACAGGGGAAACCTGGGGACAATGAGCAGTTCTTC. This codes for CASSTSPGQGKPGDNEQFF.

The V gene is TRBV4-2, the J gene TRBJ2-1; TRBD2 agrees at 7 bases. The CDR3 has 16 residues. Per the germline V gene, CDR1 is LGHNA and CDR2 is YNFKEQ. V was clipped by 0 bases and J by 1 base; unmatched bases: 3. CDR3 protein: CASSQDPGGSYNEQFF. The CDR3 region has the DNA TGTGCCAGCAGCCAAGATCCGGGGGGTTCCTACAATGAGCAGTTCTTC.

The chain couples TRBV19 to TRBJ1-6; TRBD1 matches 7 bases. V was pared by 5 bases and J by 7 bases, with 11 bases of the junction left unmatched. From germline, CDR1 is LNHDA and CDR2 SQIVND (reference sequence). The CDR3 has 16 amino acids. This CDR3 reads CASSETGQVWNSPLHF. DNA for the CDR3: TGTGCCAGTAGTGAGACTGGACAGGTATGGAATTCACCCCTCCACTTT.

This rearrangement joins TRBV3-1 (or the pseudogene TRBV3-2) to TRBJ2-5, with D possibly being TRBD2 (6 bases). The germline gives CDR1 LGHDT, CDR2 YNNKEL (reference sequence). The CDR3 has 15 amino acids. Trimming shortened V by 2 bases and J by 2 bases, and 12 bases separated the two germline ends. Here the CDR3 reads CASSQLLAVQETQYF. CDR3 DNA sequence: TGTGCCAGCAGCCAACTTTTAGCGGTACAAGAGACCCAGTACTTC.

The V call is TRBV18, the J call TRBJ1-4; TRBD1 agrees at 8 bases. Germline V lookup: CDR1 KGHSH, CDR2 LQKENI. Germline trimming cut 3 bases from V and 7 bases from J; bases unmatched to any gene: 4. This CDR3 has 14 amino acids. The CDR3 region is CASSPDRAGEKLFF. CDR3 coding DNA: TGTGCCAGCTCACCGGACAGGGCGGGTGAAAAACTGTTTTTT.

The chain joins TRBV6-4 to TRBJ2-2; perhaps TRBD2 as D (7 bases). Germline CDR1 is MRHNA and CDR2 is SNTAGT. Trimming left V 8 bases short and J 5 bases short, with 18 bases between. The CDR3 spans 15 residues. In DNA form, the CDR3 reads TGTGCCAGCCAGATCGCCGGGGGGCAAACCGGGGAGCTGTTTTTT. Amino acid sequence: CASQIAGGQTGELFF.

This clone was seen only once. V is TRBV28 and J is TRBJ1-2; 7 bases are shared with TRBD1. The CDR3 spans 13 residues. The junction had 7 bases not matched to a gene; V was cut back by 8 bases and J by 4 bases. Germline CDR1 reads MDHEN; CDR2 reads SYDVKM. The CDR3 DNA is TGTGCCAGCTGGAAGGGGGCTGGCTATGGCTACACCTTC. Translated: CASWKGAGYGYTF.

This chain connects TRBV4-1 to TRBJ1-2; 7 bases are a match to TRBD1. The CDR3 length is 14 residues. Germline-derived CDR1 and CDR2 are MGHRA and YSYEKL. The trim removed 3 bases at V and 8 bases at J, leaving 9 bases unmatched. CDR3 region: CASSQAPGTEGYTF. CDR3 DNA: TGCGCCAGCAGCCAGGCCCCCGGGACAGAGGGCTACACCTTC.

A word on this clone: At the DNA level, this CDR3 is encoded by other sequences in the same sample as well. V is TRBV6-5 and J is TRBJ1-2; 10 nucleotides match TRBD1. This CDR3 is built from 14 residues. The V and J ends lost 2 bases and 8 bases, in that order; junction bases with no gene match: 5. From germline, CDR1 is MNHEY and CDR2 SVGAGI. This CDR3 is CASSYTGTGDGYTF. The CDR3 DNA sequence: TGTGCCAGCAGTTACACCGGGACAGGGGACGGCTACACCTTC.

This clone was counted once. The J gene is TRBJ2-3, the V gene TRBV11-2; 8 nucleotides agree with TRBD2. Losses at the gene ends were 5 bases for V and 1 base for J; bases not matched to a gene: 14. The CDR3 runs to 18 residues. Germline-derived CDR1 and CDR2 are SGHAT and FQNNGV. In DNA form, the CDR3 reads TGTGCCAGCAGCCCCCGGTTGGCTAGCGGGCCAGGCACAGATACGCAGTATTTT. This sequence encodes CASSPRLASGPGTDTQYF.

The CDR3 protein is CASSFGDIRTEAFF. The CDR3 nucleotides read TGTGCCAGCAGCTTCGGGGACATAAGGACTGAAGCTTTCTTT. The rearrangement uses TRBV7-8 and TRBJ1-1; perhaps TRBD1 as D (6 bases). This CDR3 spans 14 amino acids. Trimming cost V 3 bases and J 5 bases, with 13 bases left between them. Germline assignment: CDR1 SGHVS and CDR2 FQNEAQ.

The chain recombines TRBV2 with TRBJ2-7, with 7 bases aligning to TRBD2. Trimming cost V 4 bases and J 2 bases; bases outside gene matches: 5. This CDR3 region has 14 residues. The germline V gene has CDR1 SNHLY and CDR2 FYNNEI. CDR3 protein: CASSALAAPYEQYF. Here the CDR3 DNA reads TGTGCCAGCAGTGCTCTAGCGGCCCCCTACGAGCAGTACTTC.

The chain carries TRBV6-5 and TRBJ2-1; weak D call: TRBD2 (5 bases). Trimming pared 6 bases from V and 0 bases from J, leaving 9 bases between. This CDR3 spans 14 amino acids. Germline loops: CDR1 MNHEY, CDR2 SVGAGI. The CDR3 loop reads CASRDSGSYNEQFF. The CDR3 bases are TGTGCCAGCAGGGACTCGGGCTCCTACAATGAGCAGTTCTTC.

J is TRBJ2-5 and V is TRBV5-5; 8 nucleotides match TRBD1. V lost 2 bases and J lost 5; bases outside the gene matches: 5. Germline loops: CDR1 SGHKS, CDR2 YYEKEE (reference sequence). CDR3 length: 14 residues. The CDR3 here is CASSLSGGSETQYF. In DNA, the CDR3 is TGTGCCAGCAGCTTATCAGGGGGCAGCGAGACCCAGTACTTC.